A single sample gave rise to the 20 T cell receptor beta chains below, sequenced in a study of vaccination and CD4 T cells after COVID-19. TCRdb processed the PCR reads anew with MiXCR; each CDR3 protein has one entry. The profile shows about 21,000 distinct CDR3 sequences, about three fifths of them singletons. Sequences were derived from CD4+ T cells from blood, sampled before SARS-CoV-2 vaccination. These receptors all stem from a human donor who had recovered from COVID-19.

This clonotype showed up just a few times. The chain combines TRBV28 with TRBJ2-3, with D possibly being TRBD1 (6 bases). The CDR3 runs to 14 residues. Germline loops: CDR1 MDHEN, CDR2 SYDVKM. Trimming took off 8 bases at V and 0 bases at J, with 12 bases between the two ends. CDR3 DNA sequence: TGTGCCAGCGTTGGGGGCGGGAGCACAGATACGCAGTATTTT. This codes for CASVGGGSTDTQYF.

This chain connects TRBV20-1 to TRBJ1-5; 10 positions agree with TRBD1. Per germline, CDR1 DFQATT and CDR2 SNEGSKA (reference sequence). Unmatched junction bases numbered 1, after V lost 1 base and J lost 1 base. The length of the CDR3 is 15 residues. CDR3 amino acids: CSARVTGGSNQPQHF. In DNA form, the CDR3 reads TGCAGTGCTAGAGTGACAGGGGGCAGCAATCAGCCCCAGCATTTT.

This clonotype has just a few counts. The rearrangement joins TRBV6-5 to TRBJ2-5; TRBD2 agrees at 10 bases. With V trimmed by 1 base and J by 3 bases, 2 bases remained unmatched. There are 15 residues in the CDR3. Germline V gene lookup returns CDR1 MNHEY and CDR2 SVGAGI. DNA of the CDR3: TGTGCCAGCAGTTACTTGAGCGGGAGGGAAGAGACCCAGTACTTC. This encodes CASSYLSGREETQYF.

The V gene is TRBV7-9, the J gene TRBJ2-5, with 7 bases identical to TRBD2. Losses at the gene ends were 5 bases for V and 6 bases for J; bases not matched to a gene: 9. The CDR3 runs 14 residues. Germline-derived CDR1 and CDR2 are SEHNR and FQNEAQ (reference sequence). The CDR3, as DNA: TGTGCCAGCAGCAAATCCGGGGGGATCCAGACCCAGTACTTC. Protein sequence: CASSKSGGIQTQYF.

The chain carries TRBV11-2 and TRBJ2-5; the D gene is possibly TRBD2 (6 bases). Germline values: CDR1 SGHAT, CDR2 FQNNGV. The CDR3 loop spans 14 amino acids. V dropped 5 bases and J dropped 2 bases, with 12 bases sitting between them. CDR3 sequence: CASSGRGVQETQYF. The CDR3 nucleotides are TGTGCCAGCAGCGGGCGCGGGGTACAAGAGACCCAGTACTTC.

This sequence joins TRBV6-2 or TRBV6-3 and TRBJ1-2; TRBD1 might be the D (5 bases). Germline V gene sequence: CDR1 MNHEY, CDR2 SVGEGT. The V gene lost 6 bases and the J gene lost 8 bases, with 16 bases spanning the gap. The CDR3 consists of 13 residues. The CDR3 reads CASRTGTALGYTF. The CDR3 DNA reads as TGTGCCAGCAGAACCGGGACTGCCCTCGGCTACACCTTC.

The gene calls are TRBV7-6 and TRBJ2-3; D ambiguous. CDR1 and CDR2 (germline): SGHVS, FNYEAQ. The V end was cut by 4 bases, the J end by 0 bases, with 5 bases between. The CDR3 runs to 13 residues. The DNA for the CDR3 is TGTGCCAGCAGCTCCCCTAGCACAGATACGCAGTATTTT. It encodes CASSSPSTDTQYF.

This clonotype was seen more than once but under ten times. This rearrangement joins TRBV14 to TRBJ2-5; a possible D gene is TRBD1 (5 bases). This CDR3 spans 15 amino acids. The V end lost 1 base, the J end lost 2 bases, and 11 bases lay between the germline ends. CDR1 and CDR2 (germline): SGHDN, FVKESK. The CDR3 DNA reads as TGTGCCAGCAGCCAAGGGGGCCGGCAGCAAGAGACCCAGTACTTC. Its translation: CASSQGGRQQETQYF.

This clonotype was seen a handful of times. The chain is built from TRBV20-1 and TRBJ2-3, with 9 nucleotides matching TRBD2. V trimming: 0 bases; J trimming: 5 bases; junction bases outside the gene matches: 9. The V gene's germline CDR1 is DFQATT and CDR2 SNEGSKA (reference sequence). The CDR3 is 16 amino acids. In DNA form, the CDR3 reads TGCAGTGCTAGAGATCGGGGCGGGAGGGCCAGAGATACGCAGTATTTT. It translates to CSARDRGGRARDTQYF.

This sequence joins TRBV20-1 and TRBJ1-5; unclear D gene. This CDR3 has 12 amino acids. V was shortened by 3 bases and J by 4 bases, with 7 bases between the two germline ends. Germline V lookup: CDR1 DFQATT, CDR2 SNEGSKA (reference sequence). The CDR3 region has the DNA TGCAGTGCTAGGGATACTAATCAGCCCCAGCATTTT. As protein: CSARDTNQPQHF.

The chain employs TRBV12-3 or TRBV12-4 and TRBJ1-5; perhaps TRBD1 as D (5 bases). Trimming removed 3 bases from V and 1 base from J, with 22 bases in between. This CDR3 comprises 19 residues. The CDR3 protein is CASSFMSGSALVSNQPQHF. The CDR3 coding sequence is TGTGCCAGCAGTTTTATGTCAGGGAGCGCTTTAGTGAGCAATCAGCCCCAGCATTTT.

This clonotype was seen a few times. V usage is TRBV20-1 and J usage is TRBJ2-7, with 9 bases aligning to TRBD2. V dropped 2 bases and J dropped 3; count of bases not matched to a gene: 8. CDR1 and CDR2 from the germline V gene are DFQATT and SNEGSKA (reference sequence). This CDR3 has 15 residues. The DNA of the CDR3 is TGCAGTGCTAGACTAAGCGGGAGGAAAGGCTACGAGCAGTACTTC. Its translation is CSARLSGRKGYEQYF.

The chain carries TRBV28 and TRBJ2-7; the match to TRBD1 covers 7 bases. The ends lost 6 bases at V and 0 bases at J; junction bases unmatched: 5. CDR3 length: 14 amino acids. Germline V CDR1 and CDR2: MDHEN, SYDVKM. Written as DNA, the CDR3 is TGTGCCAGCAGAGAAACAGGGGCCTCCTACGAGCAGTACTTC. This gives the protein CASRETGASYEQYF.

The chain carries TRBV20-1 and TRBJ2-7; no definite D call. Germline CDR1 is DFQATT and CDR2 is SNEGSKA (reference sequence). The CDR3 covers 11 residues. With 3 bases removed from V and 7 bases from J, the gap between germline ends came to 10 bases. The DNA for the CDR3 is TGCAGTGCTAGGACTGTGTGGGAGCAGTACTTC. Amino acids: CSARTVWEQYF.

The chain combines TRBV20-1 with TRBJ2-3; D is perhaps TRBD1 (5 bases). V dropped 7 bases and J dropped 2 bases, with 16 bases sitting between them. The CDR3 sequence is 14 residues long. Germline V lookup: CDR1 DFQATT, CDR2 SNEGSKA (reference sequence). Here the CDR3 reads CSGIGRQNTDTQYF. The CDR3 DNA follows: TGCAGTGGTATTGGCCGACAGAACACAGATACGCAGTATTTT.

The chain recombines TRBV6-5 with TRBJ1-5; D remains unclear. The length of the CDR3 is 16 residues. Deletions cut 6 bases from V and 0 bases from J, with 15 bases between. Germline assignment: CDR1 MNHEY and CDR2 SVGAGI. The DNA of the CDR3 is TGTGCCAGCAGCCCCTCGAGTCGGGCTAGCAATCAGCCCCAGCATTTT. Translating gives CASSPSSRASNQPQHF.

The CDR3 DNA sequence: TGTGCCAGCAGCTTGCGGAAACTAGGGGCAAATGAGCAGTTCTTC. Its protein product is CASSLRKLGANEQFF. The rearrangement uses TRBV5-4 and TRBJ2-1; D might be TRBD1 or TRBD2, each matching 5 bases. Germline-derived CDR1 and CDR2 are SGHNT and YYREEE (reference sequence). CDR3 size: 15 residues. V lost 1 base and J 7 bases, leaving 15 bases between the germline ends.

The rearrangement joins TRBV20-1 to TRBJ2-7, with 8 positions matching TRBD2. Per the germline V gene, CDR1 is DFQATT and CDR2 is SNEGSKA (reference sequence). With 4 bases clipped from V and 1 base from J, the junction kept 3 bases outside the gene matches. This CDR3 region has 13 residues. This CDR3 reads CSATGGRSYEQYF. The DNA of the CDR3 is TGCAGTGCTACAGGCGGGAGGTCCTACGAGCAGTACTTC.

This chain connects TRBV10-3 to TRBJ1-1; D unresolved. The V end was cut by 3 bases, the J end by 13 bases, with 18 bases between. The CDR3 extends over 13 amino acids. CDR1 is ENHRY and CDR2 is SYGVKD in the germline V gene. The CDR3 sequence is CAISEVEFGEGFF. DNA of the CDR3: TGTGCCATCAGTGAAGTGGAGTTCGGTGAGGGTTTCTTT.

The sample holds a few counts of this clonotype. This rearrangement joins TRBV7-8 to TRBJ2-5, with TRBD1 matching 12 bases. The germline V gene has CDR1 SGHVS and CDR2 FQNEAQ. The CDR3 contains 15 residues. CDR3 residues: CAIKYRDRGLETQYF. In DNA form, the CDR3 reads TGTGCAATCAAATACCGGGACAGGGGGCTGGAGACCCAGTACTTC.